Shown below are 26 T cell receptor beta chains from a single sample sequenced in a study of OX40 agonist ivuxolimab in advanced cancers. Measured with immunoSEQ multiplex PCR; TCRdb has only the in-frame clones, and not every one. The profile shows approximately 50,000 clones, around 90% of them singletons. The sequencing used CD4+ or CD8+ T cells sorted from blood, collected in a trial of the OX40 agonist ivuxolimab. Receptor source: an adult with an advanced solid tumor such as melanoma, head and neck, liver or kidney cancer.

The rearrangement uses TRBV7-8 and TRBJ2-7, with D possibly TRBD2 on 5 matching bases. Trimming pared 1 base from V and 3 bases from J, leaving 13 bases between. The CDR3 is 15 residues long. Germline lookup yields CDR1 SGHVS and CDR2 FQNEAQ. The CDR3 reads CASSLDPDGNYEQYF. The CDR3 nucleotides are TGTGCCAGCAGCTTAGACCCGGACGGGAACTACGAGCAGTACTTC. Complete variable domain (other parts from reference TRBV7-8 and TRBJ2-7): GAGVSQSPRYKVAKRGQDVALRCDPISGHVSLFWYQQALGQGPEFLTYFQNEAQLDKSGLPSDRFFAERPEGSVSTLKIQRTQQEDSAVYLCASSLDPDGNYEQYFGPGTRLTVT.

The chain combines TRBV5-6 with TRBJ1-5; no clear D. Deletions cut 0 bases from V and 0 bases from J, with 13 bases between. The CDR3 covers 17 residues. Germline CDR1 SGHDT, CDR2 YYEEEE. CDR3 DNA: TGTGCCAGCAGCTTGGGGGGAGGGCGGTATAGCAATCAGCCCCAGCATTTT. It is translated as CASSLGGGRYSNQPQHF.

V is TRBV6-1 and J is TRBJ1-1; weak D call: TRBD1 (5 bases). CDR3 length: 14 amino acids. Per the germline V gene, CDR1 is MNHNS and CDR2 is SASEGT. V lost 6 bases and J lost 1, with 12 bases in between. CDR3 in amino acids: CASRETGPNTEAFF. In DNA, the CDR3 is TGTGCCAGCAGGGAAACAGGCCCGAACACTGAAGCTTTCTTT.

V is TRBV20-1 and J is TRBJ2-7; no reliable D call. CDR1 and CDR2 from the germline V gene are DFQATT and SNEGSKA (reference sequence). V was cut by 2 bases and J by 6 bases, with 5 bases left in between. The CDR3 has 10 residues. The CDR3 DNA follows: TGCAGTGCTAGAAACCGCGAGCAGTACTTC. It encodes CSARNREQYF.

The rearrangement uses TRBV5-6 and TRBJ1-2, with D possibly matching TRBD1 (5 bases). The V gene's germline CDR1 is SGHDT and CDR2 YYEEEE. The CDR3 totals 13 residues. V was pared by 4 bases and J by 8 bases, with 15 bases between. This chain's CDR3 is CASSTWGLGGYTF. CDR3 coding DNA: TGTGCCAGCAGCACCTGGGGGTTGGGAGGCTACACCTTC.

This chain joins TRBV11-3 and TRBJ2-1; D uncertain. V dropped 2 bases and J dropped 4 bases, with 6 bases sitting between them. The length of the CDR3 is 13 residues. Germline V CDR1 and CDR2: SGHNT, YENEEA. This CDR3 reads CASSLNGYNEQFF. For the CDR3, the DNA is TGTGCCAGCAGCTTAAACGGGTACAATGAGCAGTTCTTC.

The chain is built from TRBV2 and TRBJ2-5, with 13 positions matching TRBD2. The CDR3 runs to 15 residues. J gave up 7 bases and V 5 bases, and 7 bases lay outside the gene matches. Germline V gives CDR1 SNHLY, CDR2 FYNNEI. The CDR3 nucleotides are TGTGCCAGCAGTACCGGGACTAGCGGGACAGGGACCCAGTACTTC. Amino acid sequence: CASSTGTSGTGTQYF.

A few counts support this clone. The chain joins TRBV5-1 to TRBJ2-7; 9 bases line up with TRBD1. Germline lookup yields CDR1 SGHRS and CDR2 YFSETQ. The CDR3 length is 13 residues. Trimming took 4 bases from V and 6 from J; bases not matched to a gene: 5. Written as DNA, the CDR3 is TGCGCCAGCAGCCCTGGGACAGGGCGCGAGCAGTACTTC. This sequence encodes CASSPGTGREQYF. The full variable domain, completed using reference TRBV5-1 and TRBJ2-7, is KAGVTQTPRYLIKTRGQQVTLSCSPISGHRSVSWYQQTPGQGLQFLFEYFSETQRNKGNFPGRFSGRQFSNSRSEMNVSTLELGDSALYLCASSPGTGREQYFGPGTRLTVT.

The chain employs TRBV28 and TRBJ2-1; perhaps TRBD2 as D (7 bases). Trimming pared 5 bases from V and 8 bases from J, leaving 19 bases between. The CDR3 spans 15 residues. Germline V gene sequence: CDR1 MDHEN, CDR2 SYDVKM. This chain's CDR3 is CASSPWAGAEDEQFF. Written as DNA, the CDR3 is TGTGCCAGCAGTCCCTGGGCGGGGGCGGAGGATGAGCAGTTCTTC.

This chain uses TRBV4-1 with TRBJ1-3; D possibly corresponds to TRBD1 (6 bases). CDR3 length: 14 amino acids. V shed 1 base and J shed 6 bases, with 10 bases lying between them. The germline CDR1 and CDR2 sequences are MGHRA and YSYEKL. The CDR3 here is CASSQAGELNTIYF. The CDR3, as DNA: TGCGCCAGCAGCCAAGCAGGGGAACTAAACACCATATATTTT.

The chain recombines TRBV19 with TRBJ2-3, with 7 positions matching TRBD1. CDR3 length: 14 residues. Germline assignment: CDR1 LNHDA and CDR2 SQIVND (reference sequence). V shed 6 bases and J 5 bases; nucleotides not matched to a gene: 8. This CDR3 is CASSKDRDKDTQYF. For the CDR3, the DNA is TGTGCCAGTAGCAAAGACAGGGACAAAGATACGCAGTATTTT.

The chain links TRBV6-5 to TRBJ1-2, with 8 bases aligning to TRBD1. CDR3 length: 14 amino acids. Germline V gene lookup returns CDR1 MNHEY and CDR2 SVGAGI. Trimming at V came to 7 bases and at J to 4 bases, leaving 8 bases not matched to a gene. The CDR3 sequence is CASNDRGLFYGYTF. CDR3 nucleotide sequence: TGTGCCAGCAACGACAGGGGCCTCTTCTATGGCTACACCTTC.

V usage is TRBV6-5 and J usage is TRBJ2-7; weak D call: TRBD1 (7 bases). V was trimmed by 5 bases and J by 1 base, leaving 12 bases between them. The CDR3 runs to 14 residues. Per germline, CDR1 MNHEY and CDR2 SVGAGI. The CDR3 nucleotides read TGTGCCAGCAGTAGACAGGGAGGATCCTACGAGCAGTACTTC. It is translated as CASSRQGGSYEQYF.

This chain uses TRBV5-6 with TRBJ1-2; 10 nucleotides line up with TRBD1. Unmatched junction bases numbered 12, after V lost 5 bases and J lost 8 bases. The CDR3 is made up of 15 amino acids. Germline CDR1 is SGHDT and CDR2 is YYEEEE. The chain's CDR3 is CASSPDATGGRGYTF. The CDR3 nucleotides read TGTGCCAGCAGTCCGGACGCGACAGGGGGCAGGGGCTACACCTTC. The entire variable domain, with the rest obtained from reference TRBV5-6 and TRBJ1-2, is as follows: DAGVTQSPTHLIKTRGQQVTLRCSPKSGHDTVSWYQQALGQGPQFIFQYYEEEERQRGNFPDRFSGHQFPNYSSELNVNALLLGDSALYLCASSPDATGGRGYTFGSGTRLTVV.

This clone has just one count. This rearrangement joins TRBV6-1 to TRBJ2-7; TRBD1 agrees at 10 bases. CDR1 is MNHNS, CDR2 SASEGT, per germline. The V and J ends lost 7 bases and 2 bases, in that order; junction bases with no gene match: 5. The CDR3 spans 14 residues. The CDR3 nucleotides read TGTGCCAGCATGCAGGACAGGGGGACCTACGAGCAGTACTTC. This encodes CASMQDRGTYEQYF.

The CDR3 here is CASSPPSGTVYNEQFF. The CDR3, as DNA: TGTGCCAGCTCACCACCTTCCGGGACAGTTTACAATGAGCAGTTCTTC. The chain couples TRBV18 to TRBJ2-1; 7 nucleotides align to TRBD1. J was trimmed by 4 bases and V by 0 bases; bases with no gene match: 6. Per germline, CDR1 KGHSH and CDR2 LQKENI. The CDR3 has 16 residues.

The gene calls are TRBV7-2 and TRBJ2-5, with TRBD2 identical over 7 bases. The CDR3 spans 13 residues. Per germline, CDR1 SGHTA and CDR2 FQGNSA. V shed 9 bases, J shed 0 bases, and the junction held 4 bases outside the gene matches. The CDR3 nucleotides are TGTGCCAGTCAGCGGGGCAACCAAGAGACCCAGTACTTC. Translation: CASQRGNQETQYF.

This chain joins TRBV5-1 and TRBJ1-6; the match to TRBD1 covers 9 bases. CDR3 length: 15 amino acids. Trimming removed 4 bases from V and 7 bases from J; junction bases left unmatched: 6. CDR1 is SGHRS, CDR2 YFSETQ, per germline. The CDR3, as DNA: TGCGCCAGCAGCCCGCTACAGGGGGCGAATTCACCCCTCCACTTT. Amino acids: CASSPLQGANSPLHF.

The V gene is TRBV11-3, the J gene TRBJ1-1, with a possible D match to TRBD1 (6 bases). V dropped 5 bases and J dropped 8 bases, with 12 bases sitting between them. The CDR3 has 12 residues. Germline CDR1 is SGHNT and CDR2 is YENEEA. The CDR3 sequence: CASSDRTSEAFF. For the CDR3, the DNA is TGTGCCAGCAGCGACAGGACCTCCGAAGCTTTCTTT.

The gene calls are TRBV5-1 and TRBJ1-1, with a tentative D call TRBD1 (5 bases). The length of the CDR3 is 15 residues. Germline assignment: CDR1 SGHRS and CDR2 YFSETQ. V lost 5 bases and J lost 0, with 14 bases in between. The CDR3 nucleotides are TGCGCCAGCAGTTATCCCGGGGCGATGAACACTGAAGCTTTCTTT. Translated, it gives CASSYPGAMNTEAFF.

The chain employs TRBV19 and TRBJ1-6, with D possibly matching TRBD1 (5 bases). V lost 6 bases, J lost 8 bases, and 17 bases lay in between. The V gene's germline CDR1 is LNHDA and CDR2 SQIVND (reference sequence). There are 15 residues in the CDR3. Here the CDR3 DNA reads TGTGCCAGTAGCCCCCTCCGGGGAGGGGATTCACCCCTCCACTTT. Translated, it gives CASSPLRGGDSPLHF.

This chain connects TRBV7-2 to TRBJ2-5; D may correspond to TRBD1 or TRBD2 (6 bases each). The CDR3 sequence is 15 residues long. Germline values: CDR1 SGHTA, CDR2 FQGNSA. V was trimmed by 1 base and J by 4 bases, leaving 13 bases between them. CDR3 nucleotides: TGTGCCAGCAGCTTAGGGCTCGGGGGCGGAGAGACCCAGTACTTC. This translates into CASSLGLGGGETQYF.

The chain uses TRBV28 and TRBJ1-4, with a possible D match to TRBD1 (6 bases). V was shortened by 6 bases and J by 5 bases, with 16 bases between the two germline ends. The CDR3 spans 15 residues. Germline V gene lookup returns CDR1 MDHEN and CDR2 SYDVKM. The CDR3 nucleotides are TGTGCCAGCAGCAGCCCACCAGGGGAGAATGAAAAACTGTTTTTT. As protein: CASSSPPGENEKLFF. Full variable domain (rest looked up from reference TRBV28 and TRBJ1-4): DVKVTQSSRYLVKRTGEKVFLECVQDMDHENMFWYRQDPGLGLRLIYFSYDVKMKEKGDIPEGYSVSREKKERFSLILESASTNQTSMYLCASSSPPGENEKLFFGSGTQLSVL.

The DNA of the CDR3 is TGTGCCAGCTCACACGTGGGGGGGCCCCTGAACACTGAAGCTTTCTTT. This encodes CASSHVGGPLNTEAFF. The chain has TRBV18 and TRBJ1-1; a possible D gene is TRBD1 (6 bases). The V gene's germline CDR1 is KGHSH and CDR2 LQKENI. This CDR3 is built from 16 residues. The V and J ends lost 4 bases and 0 bases respectively, with 15 bases between them.

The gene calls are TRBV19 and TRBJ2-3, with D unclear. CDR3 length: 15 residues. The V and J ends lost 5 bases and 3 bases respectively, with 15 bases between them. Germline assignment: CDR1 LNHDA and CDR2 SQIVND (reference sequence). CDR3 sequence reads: CASSARLGLTDTQYF. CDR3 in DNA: TGTGCCAGTAGTGCCCGCCTAGGTCTAACAGATACGCAGTATTTT.

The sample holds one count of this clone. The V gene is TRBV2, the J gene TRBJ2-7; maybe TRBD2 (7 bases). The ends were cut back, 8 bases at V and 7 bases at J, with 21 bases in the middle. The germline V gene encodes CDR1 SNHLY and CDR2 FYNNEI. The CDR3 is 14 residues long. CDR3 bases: TGTGCCAGCCAAGGGGGGGTAGTATCGGGTGAGCAGTACTTC. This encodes CASQGGVVSGEQYF.